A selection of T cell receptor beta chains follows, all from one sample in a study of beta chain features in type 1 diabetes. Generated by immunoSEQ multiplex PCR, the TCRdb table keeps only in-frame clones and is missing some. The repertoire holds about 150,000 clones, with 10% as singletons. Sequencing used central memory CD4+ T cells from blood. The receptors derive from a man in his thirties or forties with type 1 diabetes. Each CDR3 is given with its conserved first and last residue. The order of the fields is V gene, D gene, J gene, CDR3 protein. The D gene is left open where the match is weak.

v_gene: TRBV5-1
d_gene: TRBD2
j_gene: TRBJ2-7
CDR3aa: CASSSASGRGYEQYF

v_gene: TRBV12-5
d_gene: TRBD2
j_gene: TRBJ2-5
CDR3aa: CASGQGGPETQYF

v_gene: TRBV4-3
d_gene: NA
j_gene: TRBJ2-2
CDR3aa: CASSQDRRGAGELFF

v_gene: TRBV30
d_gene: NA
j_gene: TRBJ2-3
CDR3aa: CAWSSLRRASTDTQYF

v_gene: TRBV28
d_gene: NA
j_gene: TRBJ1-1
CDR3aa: CASSPRTAGVTEAFF

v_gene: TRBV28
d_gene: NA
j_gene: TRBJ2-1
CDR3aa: CASSPGQSDEQFF

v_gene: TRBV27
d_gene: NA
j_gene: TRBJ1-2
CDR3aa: CASSLTGNGYTF

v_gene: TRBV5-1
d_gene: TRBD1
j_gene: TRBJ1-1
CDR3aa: CASSLETGGSEAFF

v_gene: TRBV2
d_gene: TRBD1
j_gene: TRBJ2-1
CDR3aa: CASSDQGASLNEQFF

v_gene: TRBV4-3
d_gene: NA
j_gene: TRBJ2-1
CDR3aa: CASSQDGYALNEQFF

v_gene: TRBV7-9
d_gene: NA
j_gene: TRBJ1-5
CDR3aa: CASSSGVAHQPQHF

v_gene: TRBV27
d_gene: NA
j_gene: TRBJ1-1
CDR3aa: CASSYQQGLNTEAFF

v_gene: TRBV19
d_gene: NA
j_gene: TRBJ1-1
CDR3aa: CASSISGGAEAFF

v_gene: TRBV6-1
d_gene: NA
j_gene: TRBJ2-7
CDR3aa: CASTSPRQGGHEQYF

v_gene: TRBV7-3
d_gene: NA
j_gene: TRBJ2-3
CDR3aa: CASSLDSGTDTQYF

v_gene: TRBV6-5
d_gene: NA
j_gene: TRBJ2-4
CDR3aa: CASSYRRDSKNIQYF

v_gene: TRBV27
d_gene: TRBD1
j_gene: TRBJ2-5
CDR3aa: CASSLAGGAETQYF

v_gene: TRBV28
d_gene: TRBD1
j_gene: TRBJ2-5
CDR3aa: CASSRHLRQGETQYF

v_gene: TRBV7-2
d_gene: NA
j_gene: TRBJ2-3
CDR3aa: CASSLGGGRADTQYF

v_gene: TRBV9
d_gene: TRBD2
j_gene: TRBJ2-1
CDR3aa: CASSVSSTSAYNEQFF

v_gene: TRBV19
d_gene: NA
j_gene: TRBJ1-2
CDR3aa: CASSISWEFTF

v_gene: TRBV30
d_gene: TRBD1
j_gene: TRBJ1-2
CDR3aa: CAWSGGTDLGYTF

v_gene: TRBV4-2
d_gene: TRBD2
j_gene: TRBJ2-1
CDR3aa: CASSVLGAGGDNEQFF

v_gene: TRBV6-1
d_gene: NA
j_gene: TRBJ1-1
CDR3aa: CASDGQAGGETEAFF

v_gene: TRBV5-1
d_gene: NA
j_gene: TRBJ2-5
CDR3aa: CASSEDYSRGTQYF

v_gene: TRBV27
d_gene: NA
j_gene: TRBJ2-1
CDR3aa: CASPGHQGDSYNEQFF

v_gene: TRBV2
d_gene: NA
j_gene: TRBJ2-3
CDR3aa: CASSGAGGGGDTQYF

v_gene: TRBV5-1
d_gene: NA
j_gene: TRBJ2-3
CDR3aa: CASSLEGNTDTQYF

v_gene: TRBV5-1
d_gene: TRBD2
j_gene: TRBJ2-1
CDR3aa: CASTSSGAPYNEQFF

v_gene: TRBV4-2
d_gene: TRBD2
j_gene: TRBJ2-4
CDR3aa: CASSQDSRLAGGVKNIQYF

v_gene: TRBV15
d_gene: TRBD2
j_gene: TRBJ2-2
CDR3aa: CATRPRGGRNTGELFF

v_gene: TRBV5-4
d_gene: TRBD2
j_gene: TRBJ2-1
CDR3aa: CASRNAGASSYNEQFF

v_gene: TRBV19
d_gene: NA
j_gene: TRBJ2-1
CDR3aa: CASSRLVPDNEQFF

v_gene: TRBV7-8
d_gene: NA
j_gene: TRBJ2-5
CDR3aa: CASSKDRQRAQYF

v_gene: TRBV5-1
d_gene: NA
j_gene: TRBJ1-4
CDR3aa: CASSLEGGTNEKLFF

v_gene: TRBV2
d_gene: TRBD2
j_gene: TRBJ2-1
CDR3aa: CASSLAGAGNEQFF

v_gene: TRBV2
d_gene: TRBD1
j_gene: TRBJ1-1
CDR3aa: CASSRDSGSEAFF

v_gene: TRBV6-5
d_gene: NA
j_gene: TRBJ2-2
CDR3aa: CASSQDRQNTGELFF

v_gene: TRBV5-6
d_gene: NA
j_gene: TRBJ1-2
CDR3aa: CASSFAFTANYGYTF

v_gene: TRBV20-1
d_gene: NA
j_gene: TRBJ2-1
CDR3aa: CSAPYRNEQFF

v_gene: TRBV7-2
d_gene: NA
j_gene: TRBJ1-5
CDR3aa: CASSLNQEPQHF

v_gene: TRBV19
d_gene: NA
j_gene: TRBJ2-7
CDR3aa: CASSKDRRYEQYF

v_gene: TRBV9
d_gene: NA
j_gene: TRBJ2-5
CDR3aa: CASSGQESQETQYF

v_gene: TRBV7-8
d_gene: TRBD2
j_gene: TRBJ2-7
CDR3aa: CASSKLAGGYEQYF

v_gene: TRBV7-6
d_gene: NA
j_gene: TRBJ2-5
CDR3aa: CASNKGGMYQETQYF

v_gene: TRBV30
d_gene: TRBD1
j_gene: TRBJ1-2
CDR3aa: CAWSVSRQGVYGYTF